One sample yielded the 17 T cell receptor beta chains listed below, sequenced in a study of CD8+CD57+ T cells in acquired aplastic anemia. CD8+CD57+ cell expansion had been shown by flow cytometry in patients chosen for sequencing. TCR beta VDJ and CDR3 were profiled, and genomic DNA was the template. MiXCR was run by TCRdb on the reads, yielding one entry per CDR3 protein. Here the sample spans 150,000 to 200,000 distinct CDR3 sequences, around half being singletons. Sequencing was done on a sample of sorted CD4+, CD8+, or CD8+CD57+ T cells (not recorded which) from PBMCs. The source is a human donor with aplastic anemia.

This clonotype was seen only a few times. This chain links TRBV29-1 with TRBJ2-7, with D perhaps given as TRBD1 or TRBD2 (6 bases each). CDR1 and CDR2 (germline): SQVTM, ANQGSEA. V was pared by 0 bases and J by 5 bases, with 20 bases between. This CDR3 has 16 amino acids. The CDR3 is CSVEDVGGRILNEQYF. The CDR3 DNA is TGCAGCGTTGAAGATGTTGGGGGGCGAATTCTGAACGAGCAGTACTTC.

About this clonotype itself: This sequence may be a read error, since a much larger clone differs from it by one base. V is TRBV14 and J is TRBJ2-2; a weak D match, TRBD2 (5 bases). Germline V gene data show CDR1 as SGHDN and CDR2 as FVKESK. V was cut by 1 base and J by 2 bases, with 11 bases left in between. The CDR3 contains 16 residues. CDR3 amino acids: CASSQVGGYNTGELFF. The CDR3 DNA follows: TGTGCCAGCAGCCAAGTAGGCGGGTATAACACCGGGGAGCTGTTTTTT.

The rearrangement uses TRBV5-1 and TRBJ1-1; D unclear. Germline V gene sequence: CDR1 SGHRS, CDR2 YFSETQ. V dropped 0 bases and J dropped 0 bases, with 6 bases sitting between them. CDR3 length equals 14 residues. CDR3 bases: TGCGCCAGCAGCTTGGAGGATTTGAACACTGAAGCTTTCTTT. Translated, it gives CASSLEDLNTEAFF.

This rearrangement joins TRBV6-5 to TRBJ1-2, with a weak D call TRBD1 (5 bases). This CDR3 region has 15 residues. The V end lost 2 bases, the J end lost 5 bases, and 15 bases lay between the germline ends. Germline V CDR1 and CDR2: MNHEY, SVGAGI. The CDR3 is CASSYGGRGGYGYTF. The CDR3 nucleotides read TGTGCCAGCAGTTACGGCGGGAGGGGCGGATATGGCTACACCTTC.

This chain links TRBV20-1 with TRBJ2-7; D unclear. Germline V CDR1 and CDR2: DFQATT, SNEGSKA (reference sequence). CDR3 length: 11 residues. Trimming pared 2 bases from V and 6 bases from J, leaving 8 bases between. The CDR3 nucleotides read TGCAGTGCTAGAACAGACGGCGAGCAGTACTTC. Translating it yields CSARTDGEQYF.

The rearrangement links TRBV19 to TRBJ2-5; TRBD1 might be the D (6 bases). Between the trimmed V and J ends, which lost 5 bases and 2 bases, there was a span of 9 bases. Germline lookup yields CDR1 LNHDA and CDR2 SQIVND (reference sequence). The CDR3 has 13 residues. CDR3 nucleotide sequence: TGTGCCAGTAGTGCGGACAGTCAAGAGACCCAGTACTTC. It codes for CASSADSQETQYF. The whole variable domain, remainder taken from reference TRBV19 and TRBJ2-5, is DGGITQSPKYLFRKEGQNVTLSCEQNLNHDAMYWYRQDPGQGLRLIYYSQIVNDFQKGDIAEGYSVSREKKESFPLTVTSAQKNPTAFYLCASSADSQETQYFGPGTRLLVL.

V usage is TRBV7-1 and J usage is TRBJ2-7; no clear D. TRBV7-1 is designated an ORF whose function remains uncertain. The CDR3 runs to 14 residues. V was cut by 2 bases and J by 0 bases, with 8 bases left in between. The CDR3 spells CASSSPTDSYEQYF. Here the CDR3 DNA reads TGTGCCAGCAGCTCACCCACTGACTCCTACGAGCAGTACTTC.

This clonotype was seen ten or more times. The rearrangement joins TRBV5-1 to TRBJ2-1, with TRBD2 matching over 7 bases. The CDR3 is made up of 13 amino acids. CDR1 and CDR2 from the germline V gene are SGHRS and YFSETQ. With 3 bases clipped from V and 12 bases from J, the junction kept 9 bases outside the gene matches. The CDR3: CASSSSGGSGQFF. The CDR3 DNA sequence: TGCGCCAGCAGCTCGTCGGGGGGTTCGGGGCAGTTCTTC. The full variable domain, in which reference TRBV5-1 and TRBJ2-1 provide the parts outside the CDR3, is KAGVTQTPRYLIKTRGQQVTLSCSPISGHRSVSWYQQTPGQGLQFLFEYFSETQRNKGNFPGRFSGRQFSNSRSEMNVSTLELGDSALYLCASSSSGGSGQFFGPGTRLTVL.

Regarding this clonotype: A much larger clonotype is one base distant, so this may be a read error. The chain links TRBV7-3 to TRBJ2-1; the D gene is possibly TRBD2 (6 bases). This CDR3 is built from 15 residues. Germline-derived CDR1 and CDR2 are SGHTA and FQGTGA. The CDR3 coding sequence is TGTGCCAGCAGCTTAAGAGGTACTAGCCGGAATGAGCAGCTCTTC. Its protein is CASSLRGTSRNEQLF.

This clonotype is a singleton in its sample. CDR3 residues: CASSPDRSYEQYF. In DNA form, the CDR3 reads TGTGCCAGCAGTCCGGACAGATCCTACGAGCAGTACTTC. V gene TRBV6-1 combines with J gene TRBJ2-7; D is perhaps TRBD1 (6 bases). Germline values: CDR1 MNHNS, CDR2 SASEGT. The CDR3 is 13 residues long. V was cut by 5 bases and J by 1 base, with 9 bases left in between.

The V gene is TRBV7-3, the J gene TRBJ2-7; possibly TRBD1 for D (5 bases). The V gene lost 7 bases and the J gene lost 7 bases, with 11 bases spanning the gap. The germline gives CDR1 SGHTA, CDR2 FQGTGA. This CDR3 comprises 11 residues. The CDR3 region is CASTPAGEQYF. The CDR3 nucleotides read TGTGCCAGCACCCCCGCAGGGGAGCAGTACTTC.

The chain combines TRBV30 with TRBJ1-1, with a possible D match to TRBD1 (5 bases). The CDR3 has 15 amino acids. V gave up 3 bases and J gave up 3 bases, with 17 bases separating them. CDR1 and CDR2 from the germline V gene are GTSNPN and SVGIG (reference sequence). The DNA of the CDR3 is TGTGCCTGGAGCTATCTCCCAGGGAGGGACACTGAAGCTTTCTTT. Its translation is CAWSYLPGRDTEAFF.

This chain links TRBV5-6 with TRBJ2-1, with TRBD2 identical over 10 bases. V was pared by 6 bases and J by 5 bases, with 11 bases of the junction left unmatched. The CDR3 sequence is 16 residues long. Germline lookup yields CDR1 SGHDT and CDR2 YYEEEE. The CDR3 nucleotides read TGTGCCAGCAAGGCATTAAGCGGGAGGGGCCACAATGAGCAGTTCTTC. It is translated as CASKALSGRGHNEQFF.

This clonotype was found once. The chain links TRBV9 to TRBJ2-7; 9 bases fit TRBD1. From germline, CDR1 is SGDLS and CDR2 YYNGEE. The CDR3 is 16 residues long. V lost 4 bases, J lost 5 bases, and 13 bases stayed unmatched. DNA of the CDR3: TGTGCCAGCAGCTTACTTCCGGGACAGGGAAACCACGAGCAGTACTTC. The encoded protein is CASSLLPGQGNHEQYF.

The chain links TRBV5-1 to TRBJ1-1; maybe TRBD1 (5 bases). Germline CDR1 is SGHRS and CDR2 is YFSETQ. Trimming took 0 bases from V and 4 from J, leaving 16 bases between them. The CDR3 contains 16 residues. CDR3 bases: TGCGCCAGCAGCTTGGGGGGGACGGACTTGGGCACTGAAGCTTTCTTT. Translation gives CASSLGGTDLGTEAFF.

CDR3 amino acids: CASSRTNYGYTF. The CDR3 bases are TGTGCCAGTAGTAGGACTAACTATGGCTACACCTTC. The genes are TRBV19 and TRBJ1-2; no clear D. CDR1 LNHDA and CDR2 SQIVND come from the germline V gene (reference sequence). With 4 bases removed from V and 0 bases from J, the gap between germline ends came to 3 bases. CDR3 length: 12 amino acids.

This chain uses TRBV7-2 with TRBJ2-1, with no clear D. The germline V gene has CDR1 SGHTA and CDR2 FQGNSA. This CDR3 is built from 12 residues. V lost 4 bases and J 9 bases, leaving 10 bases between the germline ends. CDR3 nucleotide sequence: TGTGCCAGCAGCTGGAGTAGAGGTGAGCAGTTCTTC. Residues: CASSWSRGEQFF.